This TCR beta chain comes out of a study of neurological immune-mediated disorders. Study-wide findings and caveats: Whereas HTLV-1-associated myelopathy showed the most TCR clonal expansion, multiple sclerosis showed the least, with levels below those of healthy controls.

The table lists this clonotype with many counts. The antigen is not known. CDR3 length equals 14 residues. The trim removed 4 bases at V and 4 bases at J, leaving 3 bases unmatched. Per germline, CDR1 ENHRY and CDR2 SYGVKD. TCRdb re-analysed the 5' RACE reads in MiXCR, keeping a single row per CDR3 protein. The data show approximately 41,000 distinct CDR3 sequences, with 14% seen just once and under 4.5% held by the top ten. Input material: CD4+ T cells from blood. The genes are TRBV10-3 and TRBJ2-2, with 7 bases aligning to TRBD1. The receptor was derived from a woman aged 60 to 75 with HTLV-1-associated myelopathy (HAM/TSP). CDR3 sequence (DNA): TGTGCCATCAGTGCCCCAGGGGGCACCGGGGAGCTGTTTTTT. It codes for CAISAPGGTGELFF.